This entry describes one T cell receptor beta chain. The ends lost 5 bases at V and 4 bases at J; junction bases unmatched: 8. The CDR3 is made up of 15 amino acids. Germline V gene sequence: CDR1 SGHAT, CDR2 FQDESV (reference sequence). The data derive from a study of T cell changes during pregnancy in multiple sclerosis. Generated by immunoSEQ multiplex PCR, the TCRdb table keeps only in-frame clones and is missing some. The table includes 54,000 or so clones, 93% detected once. V is TRBV11-1 and J is TRBJ2-1, with 7 bases identical to TRBD1. The sample was CD4+ T cells from peripheral blood mononuclear cells, taken before pregnancy. The clonotype comes from a female donor with multiple sclerosis, enrolled in a pregnancy study. CDR3 loop: CASSQQGTLYNEQFF. CDR3 coding DNA: TGTGCCAGCAGCCAACAGGGGACCTTATACAATGAGCAGTTCTTC.